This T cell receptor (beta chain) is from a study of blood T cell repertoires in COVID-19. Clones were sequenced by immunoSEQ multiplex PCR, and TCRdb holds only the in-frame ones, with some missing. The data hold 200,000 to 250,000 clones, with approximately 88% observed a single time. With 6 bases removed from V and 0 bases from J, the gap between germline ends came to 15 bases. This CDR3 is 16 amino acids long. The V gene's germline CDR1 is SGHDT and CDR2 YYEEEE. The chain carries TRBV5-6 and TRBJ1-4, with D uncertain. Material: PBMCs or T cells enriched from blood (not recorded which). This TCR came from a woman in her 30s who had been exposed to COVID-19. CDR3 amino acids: CASTVLGVATNEKLFF. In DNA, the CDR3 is TGTGCCAGCACTGTCCTCGGGGTGGCAACTAATGAAAAACTGTTTTTT.